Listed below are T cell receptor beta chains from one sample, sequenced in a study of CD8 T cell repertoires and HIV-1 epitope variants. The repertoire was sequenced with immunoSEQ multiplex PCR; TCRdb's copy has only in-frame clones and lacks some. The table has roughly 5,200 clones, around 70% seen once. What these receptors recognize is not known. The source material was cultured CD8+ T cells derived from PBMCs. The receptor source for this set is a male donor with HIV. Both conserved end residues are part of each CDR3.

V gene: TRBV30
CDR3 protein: CAWGEEYEQYF

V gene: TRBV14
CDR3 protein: CASSDRGPGTGELFF

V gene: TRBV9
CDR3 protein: CASNLQGGYEQYF

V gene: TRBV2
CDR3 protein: CASSDPTGFLGYEQYF

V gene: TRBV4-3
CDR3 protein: CASSQELGSNYGYTF

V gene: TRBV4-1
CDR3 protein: CASSLHLNQPQHF

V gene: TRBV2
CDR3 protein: CASHPRTSVSNEQFF

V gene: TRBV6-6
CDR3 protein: CASSYSSGTSLETQYF

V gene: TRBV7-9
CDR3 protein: CASRLSGSGNEQYF

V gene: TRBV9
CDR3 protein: CASSATGTGNEKLFF

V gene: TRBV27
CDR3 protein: CASSLSLAGEVEQFF

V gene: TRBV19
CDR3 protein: CASSLDMGASYEQYF

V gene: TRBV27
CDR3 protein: CASREQNTEAFF

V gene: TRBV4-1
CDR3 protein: CASSHSEGAREKLFF

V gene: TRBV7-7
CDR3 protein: CASSLEPGIQETQYF

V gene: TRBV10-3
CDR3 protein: CAISEPTSGLGELFF

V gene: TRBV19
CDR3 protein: CASTHLTSGSRNEQFF

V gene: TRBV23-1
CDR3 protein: CASSQKDRVGETQYF

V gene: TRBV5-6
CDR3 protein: CASSLEPDTQYF

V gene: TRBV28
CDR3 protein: CASSLGPPGDNTEAFF

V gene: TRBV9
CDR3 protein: CASSARLAGGPPSDEQYF

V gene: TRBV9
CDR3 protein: CASSVGQLTGELFF

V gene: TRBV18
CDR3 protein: CASSPPLQPQHF

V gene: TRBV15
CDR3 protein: CATSRDDRVDQPQHF

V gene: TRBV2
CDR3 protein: CASSPGPNTGELFF

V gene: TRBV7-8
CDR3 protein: CASSPGLGGVGEAFF